This T cell receptor beta chain was documented in a study of blood T cell repertoires in COVID-19. Overall study context: The origin of the acute and convalescent COVID-19 samples was the United States, Italy and Spain. T cells, B-cell-depleted T cells, or PBMCs provided the cDNA or gDNA that served as material.

Patients from Seattle were sampled longitudinally, starting during active infection. Original methodology: Amplification with reference gene primers provided the estimates of nucleated cell counts. The data were produced by immunoSEQ multiplex PCR, yet TCRdb's version contains in-frame clones alone and is incomplete. The V and J calls and the clone size are those of that table, but D and trimming were determined from the DNA. The table lists 120,000 or so clones, about four fifths of them singletons, with about 15% in the top ten. Germline CDR1 and CDR2: LNHDA and SQIVND (reference sequence). The CDR3 is 15 amino acids. Trimming at V came to 5 bases and at J to 8 bases, leaving 5 bases not matched to a gene.

The clonotype originates from a man younger than 40 with COVID-19, enrolled during active disease. Sequences were obtained from peripheral blood. The rearrangement joins TRBV19 to TRBJ2-1; 14 positions match TRBD2. Written as DNA, the CDR3 is TGTGCCAGTAGTGTGACTAGCGGGAGGGCCGATGAGCAGTTCTTC. Amino acids: CASSVTSGRADEQFF.